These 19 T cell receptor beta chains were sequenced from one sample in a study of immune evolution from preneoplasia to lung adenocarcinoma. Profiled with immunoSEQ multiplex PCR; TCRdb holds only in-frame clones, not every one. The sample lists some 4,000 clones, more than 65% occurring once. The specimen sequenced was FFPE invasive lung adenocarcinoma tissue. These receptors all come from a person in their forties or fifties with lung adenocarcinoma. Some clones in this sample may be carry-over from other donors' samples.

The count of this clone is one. DNA for the CDR3: TGCGCCAGCAGCACCGGGACAGAACATGGTGAGCAGTTCTTC. Translation: CASSTGTEHGEQFF. This chain links TRBV5-1 with TRBJ2-1; 7 bases agree with TRBD1. The germline V gene has CDR1 SGHRS and CDR2 YFSETQ. This CDR3 has 14 amino acids. Trimming at V came to 4 bases and at J to 9 bases, leaving 10 bases not matched to a gene.

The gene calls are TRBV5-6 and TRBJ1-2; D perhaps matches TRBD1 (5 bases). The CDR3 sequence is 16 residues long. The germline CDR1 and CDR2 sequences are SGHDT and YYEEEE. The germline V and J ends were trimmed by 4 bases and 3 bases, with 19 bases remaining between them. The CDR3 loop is CASSQYGTSGDYGYTF. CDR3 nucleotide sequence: TGTGCCAGCAGCCAGTACGGGACGTCGGGTGACTATGGCTACACCTTC.

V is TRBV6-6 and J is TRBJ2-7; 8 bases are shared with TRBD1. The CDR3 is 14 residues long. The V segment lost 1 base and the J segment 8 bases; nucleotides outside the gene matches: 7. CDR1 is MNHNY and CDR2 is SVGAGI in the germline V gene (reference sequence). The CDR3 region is CASSYFGQGYKQYF. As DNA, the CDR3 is TGTGCCAGCAGTTACTTTGGACAGGGTTACAAGCAGTACTTC.

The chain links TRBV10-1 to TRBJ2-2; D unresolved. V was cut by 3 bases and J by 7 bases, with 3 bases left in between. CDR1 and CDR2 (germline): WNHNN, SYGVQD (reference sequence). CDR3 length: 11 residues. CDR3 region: CASSDSGELFF. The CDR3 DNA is TGCGCCAGCAGTGATAGCGGGGAGCTGTTTTTT.

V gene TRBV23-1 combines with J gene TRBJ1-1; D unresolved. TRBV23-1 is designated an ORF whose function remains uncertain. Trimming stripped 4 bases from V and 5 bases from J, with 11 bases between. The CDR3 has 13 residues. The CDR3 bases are TGCGCCAGCAGTCCCGAACTGGGGACTGAAGCTTTCTTT. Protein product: CASSPELGTEAFF.

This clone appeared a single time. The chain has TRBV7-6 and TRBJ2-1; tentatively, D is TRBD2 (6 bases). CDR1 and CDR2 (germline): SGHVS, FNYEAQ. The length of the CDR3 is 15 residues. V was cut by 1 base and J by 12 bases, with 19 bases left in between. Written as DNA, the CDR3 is TGTGCCAGCAGCTTAGACCATAAGCGGGTTCATGCGCAGTTCTTC. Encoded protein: CASSLDHKRVHAQFF.

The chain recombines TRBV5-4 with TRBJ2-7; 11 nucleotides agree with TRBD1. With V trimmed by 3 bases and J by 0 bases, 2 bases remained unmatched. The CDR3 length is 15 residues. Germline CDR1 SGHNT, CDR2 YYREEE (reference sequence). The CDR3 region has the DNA TGTGCCAGCAGCTCAGGACAGGGGGCCTCCTACGAGCAGTACTTC. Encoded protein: CASSSGQGASYEQYF.

CDR3 sequence reads: CASSSRGFLEAGAEAFF. The CDR3, as DNA: TGTGCCAGCAGCTCGAGGGGTTTTCTGGAGGCTGGGGCTGAAGCTTTCTTT. V usage is TRBV11-3 and J usage is TRBJ1-1; possibly TRBD1 for D (5 bases). The CDR3 has 17 residues. V lost 4 bases to trimming and J lost 6 bases, with 24 bases between them. The V gene's germline CDR1 is SGHNT and CDR2 YENEEA.

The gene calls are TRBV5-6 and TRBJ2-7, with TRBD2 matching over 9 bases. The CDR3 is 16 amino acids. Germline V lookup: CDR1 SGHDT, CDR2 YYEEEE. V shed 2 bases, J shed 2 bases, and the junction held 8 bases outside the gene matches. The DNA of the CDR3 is TGTGCCAGCAGCTTTTATAGCGGGAGTTCTCCCTACGAGCAGTACTTC. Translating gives CASSFYSGSSPYEQYF.

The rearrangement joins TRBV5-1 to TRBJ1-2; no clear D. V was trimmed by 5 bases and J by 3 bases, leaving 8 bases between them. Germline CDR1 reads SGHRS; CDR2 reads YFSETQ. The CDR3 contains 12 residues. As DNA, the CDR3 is TGCGCCAGCAGTAGAGGTGACTATGGCTACACCTTC. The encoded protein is CASSRGDYGYTF.

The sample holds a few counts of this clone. The CDR3 is CASSEDRVMTQYF. The CDR3 bases are TGTGCCAGTAGCGAGGACCGTGTGATGACCCAGTACTTC. This chain links TRBV19 with TRBJ2-5; no definite D call. This CDR3 contains 13 residues. Germline assignment: CDR1 LNHDA and CDR2 SQIVND (reference sequence). The V and J ends lost 6 bases and 7 bases respectively, with 15 bases between them.

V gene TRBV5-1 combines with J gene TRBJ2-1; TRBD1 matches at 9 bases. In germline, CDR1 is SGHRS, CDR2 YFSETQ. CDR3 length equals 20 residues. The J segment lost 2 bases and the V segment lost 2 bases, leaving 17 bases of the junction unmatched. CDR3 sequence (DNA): TGCGCCAGCAGCTTCGCACCCGGGACAGGGACCCGATCTACCTACAATGAGCAGTTCTTC. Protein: CASSFAPGTGTRSTYNEQFF.

DNA of the CDR3: TGTGCCAGCAGCTCCTACCAGACGGTCGGCAACAATGAGCAGTTCTTC. Its protein product is CASSSYQTVGNNEQFF. The chain uses TRBV7-9 and TRBJ2-1; D gene uncertain. CDR3 length equals 16 residues. The ends were cut back, 4 bases at V and 5 bases at J, with 18 bases in the middle. Germline lookup yields CDR1 SEHNR and CDR2 FQNEAQ (reference sequence).

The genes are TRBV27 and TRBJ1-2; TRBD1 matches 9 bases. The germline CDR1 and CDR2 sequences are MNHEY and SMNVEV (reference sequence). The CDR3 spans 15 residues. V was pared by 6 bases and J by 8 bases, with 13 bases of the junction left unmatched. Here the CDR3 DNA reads TGTGCCAGCAGCCGTCCCGGGACAGGGCAGGAGGGCTACACCTTC. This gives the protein CASSRPGTGQEGYTF.

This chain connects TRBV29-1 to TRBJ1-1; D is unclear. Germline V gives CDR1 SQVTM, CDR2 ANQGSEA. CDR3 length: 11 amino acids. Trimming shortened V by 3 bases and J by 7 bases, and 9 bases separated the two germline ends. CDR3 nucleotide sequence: TGCAGCGTTGAGGGTCTCCATGAAGCTTTCTTT. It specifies CSVEGLHEAFF.

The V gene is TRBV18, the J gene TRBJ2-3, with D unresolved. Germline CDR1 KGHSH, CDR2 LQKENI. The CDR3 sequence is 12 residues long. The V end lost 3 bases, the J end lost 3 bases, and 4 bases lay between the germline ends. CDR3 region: CASSPATDTQYF. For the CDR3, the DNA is TGTGCCAGCTCACCTGCTACAGATACGCAGTATTTT. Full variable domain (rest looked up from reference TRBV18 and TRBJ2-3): NAGVMQNPRHLVRRRGQEARLRCSPMKGHSHVYWYRQLPEEGLKFMVYLQKENIIDESGMPKERFSAEFPKEGPSILRIQQVVRGDSAAYFCASSPATDTQYFGPGTRLTVL.

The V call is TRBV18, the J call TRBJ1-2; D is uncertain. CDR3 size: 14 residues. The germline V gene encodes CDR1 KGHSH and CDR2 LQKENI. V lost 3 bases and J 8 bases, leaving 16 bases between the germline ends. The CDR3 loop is CASSPPGPRGGYTF. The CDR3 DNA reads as TGTGCCAGCTCACCTCCGGGCCCCAGAGGGGGCTACACCTTC.

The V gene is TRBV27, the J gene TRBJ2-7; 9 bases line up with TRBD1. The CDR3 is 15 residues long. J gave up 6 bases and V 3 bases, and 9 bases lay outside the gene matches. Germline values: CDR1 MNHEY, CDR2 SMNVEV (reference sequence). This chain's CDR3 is CASSLSGQGFAEQYF. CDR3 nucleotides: TGTGCCAGCAGTTTGTCGGGACAGGGTTTTGCCGAGCAGTACTTC.

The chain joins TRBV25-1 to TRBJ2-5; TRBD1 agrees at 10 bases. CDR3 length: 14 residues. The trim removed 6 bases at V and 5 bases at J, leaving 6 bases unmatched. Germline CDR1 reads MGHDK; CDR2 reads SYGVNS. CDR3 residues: CASSRQGAGETQYF. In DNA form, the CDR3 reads TGTGCCAGCAGCCGACAGGGGGCGGGGGAGACCCAGTACTTC. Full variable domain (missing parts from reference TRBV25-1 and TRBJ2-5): EADIYQTPRYLVIGTGKKITLECSQTMGHDKMYWYQQDPGMELHLIHYSYGVNSTEKGDLSSESTVSRIRTEHFPLTLESARPSHTSQYLCASSRQGAGETQYFGPGTRLLVL.